What follows describes a single T cell receptor beta chain. The junction had 12 bases not matched to a gene; V was cut back by 1 base and J by 7 bases. The CDR3 totals 19 residues. CDR1 and CDR2 from the germline V gene are SGHDN and FVKESK. Original handling: It was from reference gene primer amplification that nucleated cell counts were estimated. Only in-frame clones appear in the TCRdb table, and some are missing; sequencing was by immunoSEQ multiplex PCR. The V and J calls and clone size are taken from that table; D and trimming were inferred from the DNA. The sample lists over 55,000 clones, around three quarters occurring once. These data come from a study of blood T cell repertoires in COVID-19. Study at large: Samples representing acute and convalescent COVID-19 were sourced from the United States, Italy and Spain. Nucleic acid was either cDNA or gDNA, and it came from T cells, B-cell-depleted T cells, or PBMCs.

The source is a woman aged 70-85 years with acute or convalescent COVID-19. Sequencing input: peripheral blood. The chain links TRBV14 to TRBJ2-1; 14 nucleotides match TRBD2. Here the CDR3 DNA reads TGTGCCAGCAGCCAAGCCCTCGGACTAGCGGGAGGATTGGGTAATGAGCAGTTCTTC. Its protein is CASSQALGLAGGLGNEQFF.